The sequence of this T cell receptor beta chain was determined in a study of blood T cell repertoires in COVID-19. Whole-study context: Italy, Spain and the United States were the sources of the convalescent and acute COVID-19 samples. T cells, B-cell-depleted T cells, or PBMCs supplied cDNA or gDNA.

The V gene lost 6 bases and the J gene lost 1 base, with 10 bases spanning the gap. The CDR3 is 13 amino acids. CDR1 and CDR2 from the germline V gene are SGHNT and YYREEE (reference sequence). While infection was still active, Seattle patients were enrolled and then followed longitudinally. Using immunoSEQ multiplex PCR, the repertoire was profiled, and TCRdb retains in-frame clones only, with some absent. The repertoire includes approximately 330,000 clones, roughly 86% of them detected once, and roughly 9.9% sits in the top ten. The clonotype originates from a man aged 25 to 45 with COVID-19, enrolled during active disease. Source material: peripheral blood. V usage is TRBV5-4 and J usage is TRBJ1-1; D unclear. The CDR3 loop is CASINSGNTEAFF. CDR3 bases: TGTGCCAGCATCAATTCAGGGAACACTGAAGCTTTCTTT.